This T cell receptor beta chain originates from a study of T cells in Graves' hyperthyroidism and ophthalmopathy (dated by TCRdb to the late 2010s). Broadly, across the study: Peripheral blood was collected at initial diagnosis, before any treatment. A discovery cohort of about a hundred patients, approximately 45 with Graves' ophthalmopathy and approximately 60 with stable Graves' hyperthyroidism, was used to find distinguishing TCR V-J signatures. Whether ophthalmopathy could be predicted prospectively was tested in an independent validation cohort made up of about 20 hyperthyroidism patients plus 17 patients who later progressed to ophthalmopathy. For training and testing, the 100 or so patients in the discovery cohort were randomly divided in a 7:3 ratio. The study also compared thyroid tissue and blood T-cell repertoires from more than 5 Graves' hyperthyroidism patients. Following sampling, methimazole starting at 30 mg daily was given to hyperthyroidism patients, and high-dose intravenous methylprednisolone was given to ophthalmopathy patients. The paper describes TCR Vbeta CDR3 sequencing of fewer than 150 peripheral blood samples, made up of roughly 40 ophthalmopathy patients, 70 to 75 hyperthyroidism patients and 17 progressor patients.

The TCR beta CDR3 regions were amplified from RNA transcripts. A first-round RT-PCR of the TCR CDR3 used the HTBI primer set with the Qiagen OneStep RT-PCR kit. The libraries were constructed in a second round of multiplex PCR and then size-selected and purified. The libraries were sequenced on an Illumina HiSeq2000 using paired-end 100 bp reads. The authors' pipeline ran thus. Raw data were processed with SOAPnuke, discarding reads with adapters, uncalled bases, mean Phred below 15, or no exact constant-primer or identifier match. High-quality paired reads were merged using COPE v1.2.5, and each unique nucleotide sequence was defined as a clonotype. Clonotypes were aligned to IMGT TRBV, TRBD and TRBJ reference segments using MiTCR v1.1. Analysis was restricted to V-J combinations with a frequency above 0.0001, which covered 99% to 99.2% of repertoires. The TCS score was defined as the ratio of F50 (clonal expansion) to E x V (chaos), calculated using BLOSUM62-based TCRdist between CDR3 peptides within each V-J. Welch's t-statistics and random forest reduced roughly 540 V-J features to 13, which were used in a naive Bayes classifier (R e1071). Starting from the raw public reads, TCRdb applied fastp trimming at Q25, assembled clones with MiXCR and retained in-frame beta chains. Rows with a matching CDR3 protein are joined into one entry that keeps the most common DNA and genes. The V and J calls shown here were made by TCRdb, not taken from the authors' results. A total of fewer than 800,000 distinct CDR3 sequences appear in this sample, about a sixth of them only once. 8.4% of the sample is in the top ten clones.

Based on the germline V gene, the CDR1 and CDR2 sequences are SGHDN and FVKESK. The CDR3 runs 14 residues from the cysteine to the phenylalanine. Just CDR3 DNA is preserved here, 42 bases in frame from base 1. Cut back by 2 bases and 5 bases, the V and J ends lie 13 bases apart. Stable Graves' hyperthyroidism was defined as no progression to ophthalmopathy during 18 months of follow-up. Hyperthyroidism patients were aged 18 to 65 years and newly diagnosed, with disease duration of less than 2 months. The study excluded patients with uncontrolled infections, other autoimmune diseases, pregnancy or lactation. Diagnoses were based on clinical symptoms, serum thyroxine and TRAb, thyroid ultrasound and orbital computed tomography. PBMCs were separated from 7.5 to 10 ml of fresh peripheral blood using Ficoll-Paque density gradient centrifugation. Trizol reagent was used to extract total RNA, and RNA quality was then checked on an Agilent 2100 Bioanalyzer.

General study outcomes and caveats: In validation, the model predicted progression to ophthalmopathy a median of approximately 6.3 months before onset, with over 55% sensitivity and more than 72% specificity. Sample size was not statistically predetermined, and blinding of investigators to group allocation was not performed. A model built on a 13 V-J signature distinguished ophthalmopathy from stable hyperthyroidism, reaching around 87% sensitivity and 81.08% specificity in cross-validation and 80%/75% in testing. Most expanded thyroid clonotypes (frequency above 0.001) were also detected in blood, a finding suggesting that blood repertoires may reflect thyroid immune responses.

Regarding this clonotype: The target of this receptor is not known. There are no base qualities to consult, and no much larger clone falls within one base.

The receptor was isolated from a man between 18 and 29 years old with Graves' hyperthyroidism. The sequence joins TRBV14 to TRBJ2-7; 6 matching bases give a weak D call of TRBD1. Material for sequencing was blood. The CDR3 protein is CASSQTAGVHEQYF. The sequence in DNA is TGTGCCAGCAGCCAAACAGCAGGGGTACACGAGCAGTACTTC.